These 23 T cell receptor beta chains came from one sample sequenced in a study of human T cells and chemical hapten exposure. TCRdb reanalysed the RACE reads using MiXCR and keeps one entry per CDR3 protein. Of under 300,000 distinct CDR3 sequences listed, 8.6% are singletons. Time point specified: pre-sensitization, week 0. Indicated treatment: therapeutic diphenylcyclopropenone sensitization with weekly scalp DPC. The specimen was whole blood, collected in connection with sensitization to the hapten diphenylcyclopropenone (DPC). Receptors were obtained from a woman aged 40 to 50 with alopecia areata. Some clones in this sample may be carry-over from other donors' samples.

This clonotype was seen more than once but under ten times. The chain couples TRBV6-2 or TRBV6-3 to TRBJ2-5, with D unclear. V lost 7 bases and J 2 bases, leaving 14 bases between the germline ends. Germline V gene data show CDR1 as MNHEY and CDR2 as SVGEGT. The CDR3 extends over 14 amino acids. The CDR3 DNA reads TGTGCCAGCACCGTAAGGGTCCCGCAAGAGACCCAGTACTTC. Translation gives CASTVRVPQETQYF.

The gene calls are TRBV2 and TRBJ2-5; perhaps D is TRBD1 or TRBD2 (6 bases each). Germline CDR1 reads SNHLY; CDR2 reads FYNNEI. Trimming removed 8 bases at V and 2 bases at J, with 9 bases between. This CDR3 is 12 amino acids long. Here the CDR3 DNA reads TGTGCCAGCCGGAGGGGGCAAGAGACCCAGTACTTC. It is translated as CASRRGQETQYF.

The chain links TRBV7-8 to TRBJ2-4, with D unresolved. Germline CDR1 SGHVS, CDR2 FQNEAQ. V lost 8 bases and J lost 0, with 8 bases in between. The CDR3 is 13 residues long. The CDR3: CASAGIAKNIQYF. The CDR3 DNA reads as TGTGCCAGCGCCGGAATAGCCAAAAACATTCAGTACTTC.

The rearrangement joins TRBV20-1 to TRBJ2-7, with 7 bases identical to TRBD2. V trimming: 3 bases; J trimming: 4 bases; junction bases outside the gene matches: 6. Germline V gene lookup returns CDR1 DFQATT and CDR2 SNEGSKA (reference sequence). There are 13 residues in the CDR3. CDR3 loop: CSASKTGGYEQYF. The CDR3 bases are TGCAGTGCTAGCAAAACCGGGGGGTACGAGCAGTACTTC.

The gene calls are TRBV20-1 and TRBJ2-1; 7 bases are a match to TRBD2. The CDR3 contains 15 residues. CDR1 and CDR2 from the germline V gene are DFQATT and SNEGSKA (reference sequence). The V and J ends lost 2 bases and 5 bases, in that order; junction bases with no gene match: 9. For the CDR3, the DNA is TGCAGTGCTAGAACCGGCGGGAGACTAAACAATGAGCAGTTCTTC. Translation gives CSARTGGRLNNEQFF.

There are many counts of this clonotype. The chain links TRBV6-5 to TRBJ1-4, with D unresolved. This CDR3 is built from 12 residues. V gave up 8 bases and J gave up 8 bases, with 12 bases separating them. Germline-derived CDR1 and CDR2 are MNHEY and SVGAGI. The CDR3 nucleotides read TGTGCCAGCGGGGTACTCGGGGAAAAACTGTTTTTT. Its protein is CASGVLGEKLFF.

The table lists this clonotype with a few counts. V and J are TRBV5-8 and TRBJ1-4; the D gene is possibly TRBD1 (5 bases). Trimming took 1 base from V and 8 from J, leaving 18 bases between them. The CDR3 loop spans 16 amino acids. The germline V gene has CDR1 SGHTS and CDR2 YDEGEE. The CDR3 spells CASSLPRDQAGEKLFF. The DNA of the CDR3 is TGTGCCAGCAGCTTGCCGAGGGACCAGGCAGGGGAAAAACTGTTTTTT.

The chain links TRBV3-1 to TRBJ2-3; 8 nucleotides align to TRBD2. Germline values: CDR1 LGHDT, CDR2 YNNKEL (reference sequence). V gave up 0 bases and J gave up 0 bases; unmatched junction bases: 5. This CDR3 is built from 17 residues. The CDR3 coding sequence is TGTGCCAGCAGCCAAGATTGGGCTAGCGGGAGCACAGATACGCAGTATTTT. This codes for CASSQDWASGSTDTQYF.

This clonotype was seen a few times. The chain has TRBV4-1 and TRBJ1-4; no definite D call. The germline V gene encodes CDR1 MGHRA and CDR2 YSYEKL. CDR3 size: 15 residues. The germline V and J ends were trimmed by 1 base and 6 bases, with 12 bases remaining between them. CDR3 coding DNA: TGCGCCAGCAGCCAAGCTGATAGGAATTATGAAAAACTGTTTTTT. Translated, it gives CASSQADRNYEKLFF.

This clonotype was recorded many times. The chain couples TRBV7-2 to TRBJ1-1; D possibly corresponds to TRBD1 (6 bases). The CDR3 loop spans 14 amino acids. Germline loops: CDR1 SGHTA, CDR2 FQGNSA. V shed 4 bases and J shed 1 base, with 10 bases lying between them. The CDR3 reads CASSSGAWNTEAFF. CDR3 coding DNA: TGTGCCAGCAGCTCAGGGGCGTGGAACACTGAAGCTTTCTTT.

This clonotype has a count of ten or more. The genes are TRBV6-5 and TRBJ2-2; 7 nucleotides line up with TRBD1. CDR3 size: 14 residues. Germline loops: CDR1 MNHEY, CDR2 SVGAGI. V was clipped by 7 bases and J by 6 bases; unmatched bases: 8. The CDR3 region is CASNMGQGAGELFF. The CDR3 nucleotides read TGTGCCAGCAATATGGGGCAGGGGGCCGGGGAGCTGTTTTTT.

This clonotype occurred many times. The rearrangement links TRBV7-2 to TRBJ1-1, with a weak D call TRBD1 (5 bases). This CDR3 has 14 residues. The germline V gene encodes CDR1 SGHTA and CDR2 FQGNSA. The V end lost 4 bases, the J end lost 2 bases, and 11 bases lay between the germline ends. CDR3 sequence: CASSSSRVNTEAFF. In DNA, the CDR3 is TGTGCCAGCAGCTCCAGCAGGGTTAACACTGAAGCTTTCTTT.

This clonotype has more than one count but fewer than ten. This chain uses TRBV3-1 with TRBJ2-7; no clear D. The V gene lost 1 base and the J gene lost 4 bases, with 5 bases spanning the gap. The length of the CDR3 is 12 residues. CDR1 and CDR2 from the germline V gene are LGHDT and YNNKEL (reference sequence). The CDR3 reads CASSQAQYEQYF. CDR3 DNA sequence: TGTGCCAGCAGCCAAGCTCAGTACGAGCAGTACTTC.

This clonotype was picked up many times. This chain uses TRBV20-1 with TRBJ2-7, with a possible D match to TRBD2 (5 bases). Germline V lookup: CDR1 DFQATT, CDR2 SNEGSKA (reference sequence). The CDR3 has 13 amino acids. Trimming took off 6 bases at V and 4 bases at J, with 16 bases between the two ends. As DNA, the CDR3 is TGCAGTGCCCCGGGCCCGGACTTTTACGAGCAGTACTTC. It specifies CSAPGPDFYEQYF.

The chain recombines TRBV6-5 with TRBJ1-4; 10 bases line up with TRBD1. The V and J ends lost 5 bases and 5 bases, in that order; junction bases with no gene match: 11. CDR1 and CDR2 from the germline V gene are MNHEY and SVGAGI. The CDR3 totals 17 residues. The CDR3 DNA follows: TGTGCCAGCAGTACCCGGGACAGGGGTTCACGGAATGAAAAACTGTTTTTT. Its translation is CASSTRDRGSRNEKLFF.

This clonotype showed up many times. The V call is TRBV6-6, the J call TRBJ1-1, with D unclear. CDR3 size: 12 residues. In germline, CDR1 is MNHNY, CDR2 SVGAGI (reference sequence). V was pared by 8 bases and J by 2 bases, with 9 bases between. The CDR3 coding sequence is TGTGCCAGCTTCATTCTCAACACTGAAGCTTTCTTT. Protein sequence: CASFILNTEAFF.

The rearrangement uses TRBV7-9 and TRBJ2-3; D is ambiguous. The CDR3 sequence is 13 residues long. V was clipped by 5 bases and J by 5 bases, with 11 bases between them. Per the germline V gene, CDR1 is SEHNR and CDR2 is FQNEAQ (reference sequence). The chain's CDR3 is CASSPPLVDTQYF. The CDR3 DNA follows: TGTGCCAGCAGCCCGCCGCTAGTAGATACGCAGTATTTT.

In its sample, this clonotype was seen a few times. As DNA, the CDR3 is TGCAGCGTCGAGGGGGACTTACAAGAGACCCAGTACTTC. It translates to CSVEGDLQETQYF. The chain uses TRBV29-1 and TRBJ2-5; D is perhaps TRBD1 or TRBD2 (6 bases each). Trimming removed 6 bases at V and 2 bases at J, with 13 bases between. Germline CDR1 SQVTM, CDR2 ANQGSEA. The CDR3 has 13 residues.

This CDR3 is CASSLRSQGPTFF. CDR3 DNA sequence: TGTGCCAGCAGTTTGCGGTCCCAGGGTCCAACTTTCTTT. This sequence joins TRBV12-3 or TRBV12-4 and TRBJ1-1; D is perhaps TRBD1 (5 bases). CDR3 size: 13 residues. V dropped 3 bases and J dropped 12 bases, with 17 bases sitting between them.

A few counts support this clonotype. V usage is TRBV20-1 and J usage is TRBJ2-3; 8 bases are a match to TRBD2. The CDR3 runs to 14 residues. With 6 bases clipped from V and 6 bases from J, the junction kept 11 bases outside the gene matches. From germline, CDR1 is DFQATT and CDR2 SNEGSKA (reference sequence). CDR3 in amino acids: CSAESGRGVDTQYF. The CDR3 nucleotides read TGCAGTGCCGAGAGCGGGAGAGGCGTCGATACGCAGTATTTT.

This clonotype appeared a few times. The chain carries TRBV7-9 and TRBJ2-1; a possible D gene is TRBD1 (5 bases). V was pared by 0 bases and J by 15 bases, with 18 bases between. Per the germline V gene, CDR1 is SEHNR and CDR2 is FQNEAQ (reference sequence). The length of the CDR3 is 14 residues. CDR3 nucleotide sequence: TGTGCCAGCAGCTTAGCGATCACCAGGGATCAAGGGTTCTTC. It is translated as CASSLAITRDQGFF.

This clonotype occurred a few times. V usage is TRBV18 and J usage is TRBJ1-5; 7 bases line up with TRBD1. Germline CDR1 and CDR2: KGHSH and LQKENI. CDR3 length: 15 residues. J lost 2 bases, V lost 1 base, and 2 bases had no gene match. The DNA for the CDR3 is TGTGCCAGCTCACCACAGGGGGCTGGCAATCAGCCCCAGCATTTT. It yields the protein CASSPQGAGNQPQHF.

The chain carries TRBV6-2 or TRBV6-3 and TRBJ2-7; D call uncertain. From germline, CDR1 is MNHEY and CDR2 SVGEGT. This CDR3 is built from 16 residues. Deletions cut 2 bases from V and 4 bases from J, with 18 bases between. For the CDR3, the DNA is TGTGCCAGCAGTTACCCTCGGAGACTCGCCCCTTACGAGCAGTACTTC. Translation gives CASSYPRRLAPYEQYF.